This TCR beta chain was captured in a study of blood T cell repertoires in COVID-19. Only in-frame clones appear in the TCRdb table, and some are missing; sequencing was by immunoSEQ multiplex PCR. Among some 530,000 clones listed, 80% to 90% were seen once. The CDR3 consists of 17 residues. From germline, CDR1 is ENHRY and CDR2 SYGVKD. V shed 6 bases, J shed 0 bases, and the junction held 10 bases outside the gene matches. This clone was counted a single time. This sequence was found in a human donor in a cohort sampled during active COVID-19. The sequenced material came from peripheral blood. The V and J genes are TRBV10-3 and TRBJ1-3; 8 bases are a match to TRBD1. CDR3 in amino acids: CAISQRTGQGSGNTIYF. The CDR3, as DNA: TGTGCCATCAGCCAAAGGACAGGGCAGGGCTCTGGAAACACCATATATTTT.